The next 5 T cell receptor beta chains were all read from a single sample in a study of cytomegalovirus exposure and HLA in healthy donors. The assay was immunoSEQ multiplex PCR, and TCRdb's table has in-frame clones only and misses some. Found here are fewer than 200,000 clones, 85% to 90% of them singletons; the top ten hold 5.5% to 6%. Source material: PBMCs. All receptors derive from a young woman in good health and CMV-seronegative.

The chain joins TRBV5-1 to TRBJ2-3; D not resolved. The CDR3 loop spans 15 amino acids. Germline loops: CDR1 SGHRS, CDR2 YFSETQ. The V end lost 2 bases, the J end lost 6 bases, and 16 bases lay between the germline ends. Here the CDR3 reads CASSLASQPGDTQYF. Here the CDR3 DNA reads TGCGCCAGCAGCTTAGCCAGTCAACCCGGGGATACGCAGTATTTT.

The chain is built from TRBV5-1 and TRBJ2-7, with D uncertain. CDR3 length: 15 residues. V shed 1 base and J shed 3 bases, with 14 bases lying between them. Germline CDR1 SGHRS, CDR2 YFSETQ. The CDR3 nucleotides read TGCGCCAGCAGCTTGCTCAACCCTTGGTACTACGAGCAGTACTTC. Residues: CASSLLNPWYYEQYF.

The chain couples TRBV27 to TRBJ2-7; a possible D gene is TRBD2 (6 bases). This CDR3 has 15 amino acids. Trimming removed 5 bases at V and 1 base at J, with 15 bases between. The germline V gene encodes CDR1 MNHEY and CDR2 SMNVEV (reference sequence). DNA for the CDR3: TGTGCCAGCAGTCAAACCACCAGCGGGTCCTACGAGCAGTACTTC. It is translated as CASSQTTSGSYEQYF.

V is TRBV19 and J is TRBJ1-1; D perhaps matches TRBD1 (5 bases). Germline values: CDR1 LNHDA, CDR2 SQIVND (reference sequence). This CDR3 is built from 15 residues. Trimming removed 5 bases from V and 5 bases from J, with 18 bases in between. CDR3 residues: CASSPWDGVGTEAFF. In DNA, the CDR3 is TGTGCCAGTAGTCCTTGGGACGGGGTGGGGACTGAAGCTTTCTTT.

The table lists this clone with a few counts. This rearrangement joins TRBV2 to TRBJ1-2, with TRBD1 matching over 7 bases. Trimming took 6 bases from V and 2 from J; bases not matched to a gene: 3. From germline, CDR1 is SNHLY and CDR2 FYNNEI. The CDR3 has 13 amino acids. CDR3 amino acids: CASREGQNYGYTF. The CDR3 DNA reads TGTGCCAGCAGAGAGGGACAGAACTATGGCTACACCTTC.